The 32 T cell receptor beta chains given below trace back to one sample, sequenced in a study of T cell responses to AZD1222 COVID-19 vaccine. The data were produced by immunoSEQ multiplex PCR, yet TCRdb's version contains in-frame clones alone and is incomplete. The table records about 120,000 clones, 85% to 90% of them present only once. The sequences come from peripheral blood, collected on day 0 of AZD1222 vaccination. The receptors here all came from an adult in good health.

V usage is TRBV25-1 and J usage is TRBJ1-2; 8 positions match TRBD1. With 8 bases clipped from V and 4 bases from J, the junction kept 9 bases outside the gene matches. CDR1 MGHDK and CDR2 SYGVNS come from the germline V gene. CDR3 length equals 14 residues. The CDR3 DNA reads as TGTGCCAGCTCGACAGGGGTGGGCTTCTATGGCTACACCTTC. Its protein is CASSTGVGFYGYTF.

Concerning this clone: One end of the junction is discordant with germline, which a read error may explain. CDR3 in DNA: TGTGCCAGCAGCCCGCAGCCTAGCGGGAGCATAGATACGCAGTATTTT. Translation gives CASSPQPSGSIDTQYF. This chain connects TRBV7-2 to TRBJ2-3; 10 bases agree with TRBD2. Germline V gene sequence: CDR1 SGHTA, CDR2 FQGNSA. The CDR3 sequence is 16 residues long.

The gene calls are TRBV19 and TRBJ2-7; TRBD2 is a possible D gene (6 bases). V was shortened by 9 bases and J by 3 bases, with 15 bases between the two germline ends. Germline V lookup: CDR1 LNHDA, CDR2 SQIVND (reference sequence). This CDR3 spans 13 amino acids. Here the CDR3 DNA reads TGTGCCAGCGCTAGCGCGTACTTCTACGAGCAGTACTTC. Protein: CASASAYFYEQYF. Together with reference TRBV19 and TRBJ2-7, the CDR3 gives the full variable domain: DGGITQSPKYLFRKEGQNVTLSCEQNLNHDAMYWYRQDPGQGLRLIYYSQIVNDFQKGDIAEGYSVSREKKESFPLTVTSAQKNPTAFYLCASASAYFYEQYFGPGTRLTVT.

The chain links TRBV7-8 to TRBJ2-5, with TRBD2 matching 11 bases. The CDR3 runs to 15 residues. CDR1 is SGHVS, CDR2 FQNEAQ, per germline. V dropped 6 bases and J dropped 1; count of bases not matched to a gene: 4. CDR3 coding DNA: TGTGCCAGCAGTCGACTAGCGGGATTCCAAGAGACCCAGTACTTC. Amino acid sequence: CASSRLAGFQETQYF.

This chain links TRBV18 with TRBJ1-5, with D uncertain. Germline CDR1 reads KGHSH; CDR2 reads LQKENI. Trimming shortened V by 1 base and J by 2 bases, and 15 bases separated the two germline ends. This CDR3 spans 17 amino acids. The CDR3 protein is CASSPRSQTGGNQPQHF. The CDR3 nucleotides are TGTGCCAGCTCACCACGGTCCCAAACCGGGGGCAATCAGCCCCAGCATTTT. Together with reference TRBV18 and TRBJ1-5, the CDR3 gives the full variable domain: NAGVMQNPRHLVRRRGQEARLRCSPMKGHSHVYWYRQLPEEGLKFMVYLQKENIIDESGMPKERFSAEFPKEGPSILRIQQVVRGDSAAYFCASSPRSQTGGNQPQHFGDGTRLSIL.

The chain links TRBV24-1 to TRBJ2-7; D not certain. Germline-derived CDR1 and CDR2 are KGHDR and SFDVKD. The CDR3 runs 15 residues. Trimming cost V 4 bases and J 2 bases, with 14 bases left between them. The CDR3 bases are TGTGCCACCAGTGACCCGGGTTACCACCCCTACGAGCAGTACTTC. This encodes CATSDPGYHPYEQYF.

The chain's CDR3 is CASAPDRANTGELFF. The CDR3 DNA reads as TGTGCTAGTGCCCCGGACAGGGCAAACACCGGGGAGCTGTTTTTT. This chain uses TRBV12-5 with TRBJ2-2; 8 bases map to TRBD1. The CDR3 contains 15 residues. Germline V gene data show CDR1 as LGHNT and CDR2 as FRNRAP. Trimming removed 7 bases from V and 2 bases from J; junction bases left unmatched: 6.

This clone was seen only a few times. The rearrangement links TRBV11-3 to TRBJ1-1; 7 nucleotides match TRBD1. The CDR3 runs to 14 residues. Germline CDR1 and CDR2: SGHNT and YENEEA. Unmatched junction bases numbered 6, after V lost 5 bases and J lost 3 bases. The CDR3 region has the DNA TGTGCCAGCAGCCTGAGGGGGCCGGACACTGAAGCTTTCTTT. It encodes CASSLRGPDTEAFF.

This chain links TRBV18 with TRBJ2-7; no clear D. Germline values: CDR1 KGHSH, CDR2 LQKENI. V lost 6 bases and J lost 2, with 5 bases in between. The CDR3 extends over 11 amino acids. This CDR3 is CASSPAYEQYF. The DNA of the CDR3 is TGTGCCAGCTCCCCCGCCTACGAGCAGTACTTC. The complete variable domain, with remaining parts taken from reference TRBV18 and TRBJ2-7, reads NAGVMQNPRHLVRRRGQEARLRCSPMKGHSHVYWYRQLPEEGLKFMVYLQKENIIDESGMPKERFSAEFPKEGPSILRIQQVVRGDSAAYFCASSPAYEQYFGPGTRLTVT.

This clone was seen a single time. The V call is TRBV12-3 or TRBV12-4, the J call TRBJ1-5; tentatively, D is TRBD1 (6 bases). The CDR3 runs 12 residues. Trimming pared 6 bases from V and 10 bases from J, leaving 13 bases between. The DNA for the CDR3 is TGTGCCAGCAGAAATCTGGGGGCTCCCCAGCATTTT. It is translated as CASRNLGAPQHF.

The rearrangement uses TRBV29-1 and TRBJ1-2, with TRBD1 matching over 8 bases. V shed 7 bases, J shed 3 bases, and the junction held 7 bases outside the gene matches. The CDR3 is 13 amino acids. Germline V gene sequence: CDR1 SQVTM, CDR2 ANQGSEA. As DNA, the CDR3 is TGCAGCGCCGAACAGGGGGTAGACTATGGCTACACCTTC. Amino acids: CSAEQGVDYGYTF.

This chain uses TRBV3-1 (or the pseudogene TRBV3-2) with TRBJ2-1; 7 positions match TRBD2. Germline V gene lookup returns CDR1 LGHDT and CDR2 YNNKEL (reference sequence). J was trimmed by 12 bases and V by 1 base; bases with no gene match: 6. The CDR3 runs 13 residues. The CDR3, as DNA: TGTGCCAGCAGCCAAGTAAGGGAGGGCCCGCAGTTCTTC. Translation: CASSQVREGPQFF.

The rearrangement joins TRBV6-5 to TRBJ2-7; D uncertain. Germline V CDR1 and CDR2: MNHEY, SVGAGI. Trimming shortened V by 1 base and J by 2 bases, and 9 bases separated the two germline ends. This CDR3 is built from 14 residues. The CDR3 nucleotides read TGTGCCAGCAGTTACTTTGGCGGAGCCTACGAGCAGTACTTC. The encoded protein is CASSYFGGAYEQYF.

The chain uses TRBV5-1 and TRBJ2-5; no clear D gene. The CDR3 spans 12 residues. Germline V gene sequence: CDR1 SGHRS, CDR2 YFSETQ. Trimming removed 5 bases from V and 2 bases from J, with 7 bases in between. CDR3 DNA: TGCGCCAGCAGTCGACAACAAGAGACCCAGTACTTC. Translation: CASSRQQETQYF.

V usage is TRBV18 and J usage is TRBJ2-3, with 7 bases that match TRBD2. The CDR3 runs 15 residues. The ends lost 6 bases at V and 3 bases at J; junction bases unmatched: 9. Germline CDR1 reads KGHSH; CDR2 reads LQKENI. The CDR3 is CASSPSWGGTDTQYF. The CDR3 DNA reads TGTGCCAGCTCCCCTAGCTGGGGGGGTACAGATACGCAGTATTTT.

The chain carries TRBV6-5 and TRBJ1-2, with D uncertain. V was shortened by 5 bases and J by 7 bases, with 17 bases between the two germline ends. The CDR3 is 14 residues long. CDR1 MNHEY and CDR2 SVGAGI come from the germline V gene. CDR3 loop: CASSPGRVAGGYTF. CDR3 DNA sequence: TGTGCCAGCAGTCCGGGTAGGGTCGCTGGTGGCTACACCTTC.

V and J are TRBV3-1 (or the pseudogene TRBV3-2) and TRBJ2-3, with D unresolved. The V gene's germline CDR1 is LGHDT and CDR2 YNNKEL (reference sequence). The CDR3 runs 13 residues. V gave up 3 bases and J gave up 3 bases, with 7 bases separating them. The chain's CDR3 is CASSQVLTDTQYF. CDR3 nucleotides: TGTGCCAGCAGCCAGGTCTTGACAGATACGCAGTATTTT.

J is TRBJ2-7 and V is TRBV5-1; 12 bases agree with TRBD2. This CDR3 contains 16 residues. J was trimmed by 6 bases and V by 8 bases; bases with no gene match: 15. CDR1 SGHRS and CDR2 YFSETQ come from the germline V gene. The CDR3 reads CASKRTSGILKSEQYF. The CDR3 nucleotides read TGCGCCAGTAAAAGGACTAGCGGGATCCTGAAAAGCGAGCAGTACTTC.

This rearrangement joins TRBV29-1 to TRBJ2-1; 10 bases line up with TRBD2. Unmatched junction bases numbered 8, after V lost 2 bases and J lost 7 bases. The CDR3 contains 15 residues. The germline V gene encodes CDR1 SQVTM and CDR2 ANQGSEA. CDR3: CSVERGAGGGNEQFF. The CDR3 bases are TGCAGCGTTGAACGAGGAGCGGGAGGGGGTAATGAGCAGTTCTTC.

This chain connects TRBV7-2 to TRBJ1-5, with 7 bases identical to TRBD1. J lost 0 bases, V lost 3 bases, and 8 bases had no gene match. This CDR3 has 17 amino acids. CDR1 is SGHTA, CDR2 FQGNSA, per germline. CDR3 amino acids: CASSFKTGPNSNQPQHF. The CDR3 DNA reads as TGTGCCAGCAGCTTTAAGACAGGGCCAAATAGCAATCAGCCCCAGCATTTT.

The chain joins TRBV9 to TRBJ2-7; either TRBD1 or TRBD2 may fit D (5 bases each). Looked up from germline, CDR1 is SGDLS and CDR2 is YYNGEE. The ends were cut back, 4 bases at V and 2 bases at J, with 13 bases in the middle. This CDR3 has 14 residues. CDR3 nucleotides: TGTGCCAGCAGCTTATCCGGGACCGCCTACGAGCAGTACTTC. It translates to CASSLSGTAYEQYF.

V usage is TRBV7-6 and J usage is TRBJ2-7, with 10 bases fitting TRBD2. The CDR3 has 16 amino acids. From germline, CDR1 is SGHVS and CDR2 FNYEAQ. After removal of 5 bases from V and 2 bases from J, the junction contained 9 bases not matched to a gene. The CDR3 DNA reads TGTGCCAGCAGCCCTATAGCGGGGGGCCAGACCTACGAGCAGTACTTC. Translating gives CASSPIAGGQTYEQYF.

The V gene is TRBV15, the J gene TRBJ2-1; perhaps TRBD2 as D (5 bases). Germline CDR1 is LNHNV and CDR2 is YYDKDF (reference sequence). CDR3 length equals 16 residues. The V end was cut by 0 bases, the J end by 9 bases, with 18 bases between. The CDR3 DNA reads as TGTGCCACCAGCAGAGATGTAGGCTCCCTTCGGGGTGAGCAGTTCTTC. Translated: CATSRDVGSLRGEQFF.

This clone was recorded once. This chain uses TRBV7-9 with TRBJ2-6, with 10 bases identical to TRBD1. The CDR3 is 18 residues long. V lost 5 bases and J lost 1; bases outside the gene matches: 8. CDR1 and CDR2 (germline): SEHNR, FQNEAQ (reference sequence). The CDR3 loop reads CASSRGRTGGSGANVLTF. Written as DNA, the CDR3 is TGTGCCAGCAGCCGAGGGCGGACAGGGGGATCTGGGGCCAACGTCCTGACTTTC.

J is TRBJ1-2 and V is TRBV19; TRBD1 matches 7 bases. Germline V gene sequence: CDR1 LNHDA, CDR2 SQIVND (reference sequence). The CDR3 covers 14 residues. Trimming at V came to 5 bases and at J to 8 bases, leaving 11 bases not matched to a gene. The CDR3 sequence is CASSATWTGAGYTF. DNA for the CDR3: TGTGCCAGTAGTGCGACCTGGACAGGCGCGGGCTACACCTTC.

The V call is TRBV20-1, the J call TRBJ2-3; tentative D call: TRBD2 (7 bases). This CDR3 is built from 17 residues. V was pared by 3 bases and J by 2 bases, with 21 bases between. CDR1 and CDR2 (germline): DFQATT, SNEGSKA (reference sequence). The CDR3 coding sequence is TGCAGTGCTAGTGTCTTTTTTTTCGGGGGGCCCACAGATACGCAGTATTTT. This translates into CSASVFFFGGPTDTQYF.

The V gene is TRBV19, the J gene TRBJ2-2; 8 bases match TRBD1. CDR1 is LNHDA and CDR2 is SQIVND in the germline V gene (reference sequence). Trimming at V came to 5 bases and at J to 2 bases, leaving 4 bases not matched to a gene. The CDR3 length is 15 residues. The CDR3 reads CASSLTGGNTGELFF. DNA of the CDR3: TGTGCCAGTAGTTTAACAGGGGGTAACACCGGGGAGCTGTTTTTT.

Here the CDR3 DNA reads TGTGCCAGCTCACTTACTAGCGGGGGACAACAAGAGACCCAGTACTTC. This sequence encodes CASSLTSGGQQETQYF. The rearrangement joins TRBV18 to TRBJ2-5; 11 bases are shared with TRBD2. The germline gives CDR1 KGHSH, CDR2 LQKENI. With 4 bases clipped from V and 2 bases from J, the junction kept 6 bases outside the gene matches. This CDR3 contains 16 residues.

V and J are TRBV4-3 and TRBJ2-5, with TRBD2 matching over 10 bases. The ends lost 2 bases at V and 11 bases at J; junction bases unmatched: 14. CDR3 length equals 16 residues. In germline, CDR1 is LGHNA, CDR2 YSLEER. This chain's CDR3 is CASSQLLAGSLPSQYF. The CDR3 region has the DNA TGCGCCAGCAGCCAACTACTAGCGGGGTCTCTCCCTTCACAGTACTTC.

The rearrangement joins TRBV19 to TRBJ1-1, with 7 nucleotides matching TRBD1. The V gene end was trimmed by 5 bases and the J gene end by 4 bases; junction bases not matched to a gene: 7. Looked up from germline, CDR1 is LNHDA and CDR2 is SQIVND (reference sequence). The length of the CDR3 is 14 residues. The CDR3 protein is CASSFDRVVTEAFF. CDR3 sequence (DNA): TGTGCCAGTAGTTTTGACAGGGTTGTCACTGAAGCTTTCTTT.

The V call is TRBV3-1 (or the pseudogene TRBV3-2), the J call TRBJ1-4; D is uncertain. The V end was cut by 1 base, the J end by 0 bases, with 9 bases between. The CDR3 is 16 residues long. The germline CDR1 and CDR2 sequences are LGHDT and YNNKEL (reference sequence). This CDR3 reads CASSQVGGATNEKLFF. In DNA form, the CDR3 reads TGTGCCAGCAGCCAAGTGGGCGGCGCAACTAATGAAAAACTGTTTTTT.

The chain links TRBV9 to TRBJ2-7, with 9 positions matching TRBD2. Germline CDR1 and CDR2: SGDLS and YYNGEE. V trimming: 0 bases; J trimming: 2 bases; junction bases outside the gene matches: 9. The CDR3 runs to 17 residues. CDR3 nucleotides: TGTGCCAGCAGCGTAGACCCTGGGCGGGAGGGGGCCTACGAGCAGTACTTC. This codes for CASSVDPGREGAYEQYF.